This T cell receptor beta chain was captured in a study of blood T cell repertoires in COVID-19. Germline V gene data show CDR1 as LNHDA and CDR2 as SQIVND (reference sequence). The CDR3 loop spans 15 amino acids. Trimming left V 6 bases short and J 1 base short, with 13 bases between. Per the study methods: Reference gene primer amplification gave estimated nucleated cell counts. Here immunoSEQ multiplex PCR was the method, and the copy in TCRdb shows in-frame clones only, minus some. V and J calls and clone size are copied from that table; D and trimming were computed from the DNA. This table holds roughly 43,000 clones, around 88% found once.

The chain uses TRBV19 and TRBJ1-5; maybe TRBD1 (6 bases). The sequenced sample consisted of peripheral blood. This receptor was identified in a human donor in a cohort sampled during active COVID-19. The chain's CDR3 is CASSKIGQSNQPQHF. CDR3 DNA sequence: TGTGCCAGTAGCAAAATTGGACAGAGCAATCAGCCCCAGCATTTT.